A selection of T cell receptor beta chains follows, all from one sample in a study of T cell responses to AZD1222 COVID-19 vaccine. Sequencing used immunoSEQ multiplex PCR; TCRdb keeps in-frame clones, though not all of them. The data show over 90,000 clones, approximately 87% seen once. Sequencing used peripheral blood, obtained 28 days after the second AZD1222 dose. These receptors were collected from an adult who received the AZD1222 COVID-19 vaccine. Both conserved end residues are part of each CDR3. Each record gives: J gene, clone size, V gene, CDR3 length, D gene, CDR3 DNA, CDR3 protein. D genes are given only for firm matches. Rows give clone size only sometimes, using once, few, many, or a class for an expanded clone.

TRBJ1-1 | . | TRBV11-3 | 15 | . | TGTGCCAGCAGCTTAGACCCTTCGAGGAACACTGAAGCTTTCTTT | CASSLDPSRNTEAFF
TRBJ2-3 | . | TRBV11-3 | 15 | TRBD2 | TGTGCCAGCAGCGGATTAGCGGGGGCCCGAGTTACGCAGTATTTT | CASSGLAGARVTQYF
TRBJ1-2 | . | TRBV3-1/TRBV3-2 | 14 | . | TGTGCCAGCAGCCAAGAAGGGAGGGCAGTCGGCTACACCTTC | CASSQEGRAVGYTF
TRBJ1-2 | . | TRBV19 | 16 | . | TGTGCCAGTAGTAACGGGGACACCACCTATCTTTATGGCTACACCTTC | CASSNGDTTYLYGYTF
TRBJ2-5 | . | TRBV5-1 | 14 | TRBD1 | TGCGCCAGCAGCCCGGGGACAGCGAAAGAGACCCAGTACTTC | CASSPGTAKETQYF
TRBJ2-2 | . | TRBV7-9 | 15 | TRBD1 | TGTGCCAGCAGTTTTCCGGGACAGGGGGCCGGGGAGCTGTTTTTT | CASSFPGQGAGELFF
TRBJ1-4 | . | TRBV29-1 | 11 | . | TGCAGCGTTCGACATGGCGAAAAACTGTTTTTT | CSVRHGEKLFF
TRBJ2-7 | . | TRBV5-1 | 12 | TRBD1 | TGCGCCAGCAGCTTCGGGACAGGGCTGCAGTACTTC | CASSFGTGLQYF
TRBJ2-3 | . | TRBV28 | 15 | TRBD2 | TGTGCCAGCAGTTTAACTAGCGGGGTGCTTAATACGCAGTATTTT | CASSLTSGVLNTQYF
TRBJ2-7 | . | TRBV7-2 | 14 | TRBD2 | TGTGCCAGCAGCTTCGGGGCGGGAGGAAACGAGCAGTACTTC | CASSFGAGGNEQYF
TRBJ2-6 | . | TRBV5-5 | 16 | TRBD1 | TGTGCCAGCAGAAAGGACAGGGGGGCCGGGGCCAACGTCCTGACTTTC | CASRKDRGAGANVLTF
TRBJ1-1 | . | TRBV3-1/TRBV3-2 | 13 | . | TGTGCCAGCAGCCATCAGTGGGACACTGAAGCTTTCTTT | CASSHQWDTEAFF
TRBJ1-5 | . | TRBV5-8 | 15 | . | TGTGCCAGCAGCACCACAGGGTTAGGTAATCAGCCCCAGCATTTT | CASSTTGLGNQPQHF
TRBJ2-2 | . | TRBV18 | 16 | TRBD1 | TGTGCCAGCTCACCACGAACAGGGGCCAACACCGGGGAGCTGTTTTTT | CASSPRTGANTGELFF
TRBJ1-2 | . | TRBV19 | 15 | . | TGTGCCAGTAGTATCGAGGCCAGGACTTACTATGGCTACACCTTC | CASSIEARTYYGYTF
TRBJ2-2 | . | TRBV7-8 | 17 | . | TGTGCCAGCAGCCGGGGCGGGGGCTTGACACTTACCGGGGAGCTGTTTTTT | CASSRGGGLTLTGELFF
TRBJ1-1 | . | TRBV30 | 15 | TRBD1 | TGTGCCTGCGCGCCTGCTCGGACAGGGAGAAGGGTGGCTTTCTTT | CACAPARTGRRVAFF
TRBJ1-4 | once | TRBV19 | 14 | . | TGTGCCAGTAGTATTCCAGGGCTTAATGAAAAACTGTTTTTT | CASSIPGLNEKLFF
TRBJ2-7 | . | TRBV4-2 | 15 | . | TGTGCCAGCAGCCAAGAAGGGGTAGGGCGCTACGAGCAGTACTTC | CASSQEGVGRYEQYF
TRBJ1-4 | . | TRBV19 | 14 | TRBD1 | TGTGCCAGTACCAGGGGGGACAGAAGTGAAAAACTGTTTTTT | CASTRGDRSEKLFF
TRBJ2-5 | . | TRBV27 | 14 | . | TGTGCCAGCAGTTTATCGGGAATCCAAGAGACCCAGTACTTC | CASSLSGIQETQYF
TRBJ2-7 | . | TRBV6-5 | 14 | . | TGTGCCAGCAGTCCCCAGGGTTTATCGGTCGAGCAGTACTTC | CASSPQGLSVEQYF
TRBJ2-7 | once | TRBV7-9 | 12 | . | TGTGCCAGCAGCCCAACAGGGTACGAGCAGTACTTC | CASSPTGYEQYF
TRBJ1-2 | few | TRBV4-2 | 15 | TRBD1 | TGTGCCAGCAGCCTACAACAGGGGACTAACTATGGCTACACCTTC | CASSLQQGTNYGYTF